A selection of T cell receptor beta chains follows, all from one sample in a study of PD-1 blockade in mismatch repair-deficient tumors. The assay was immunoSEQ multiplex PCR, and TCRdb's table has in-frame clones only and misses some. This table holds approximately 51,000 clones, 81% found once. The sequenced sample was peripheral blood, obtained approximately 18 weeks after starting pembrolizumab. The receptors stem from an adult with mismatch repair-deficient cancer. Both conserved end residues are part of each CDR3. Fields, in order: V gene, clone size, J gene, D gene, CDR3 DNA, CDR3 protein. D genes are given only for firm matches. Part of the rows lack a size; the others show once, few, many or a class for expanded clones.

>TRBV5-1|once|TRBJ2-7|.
TGCGCCAGCAGCTTTTCTTGGGAGACCTACGAGCAGTACTTC
CASSFSWETYEQYF
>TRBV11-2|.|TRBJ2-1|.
TGTGCCAGCAGCTTAGAAAGCTCCTACAATGAGCAGTTCTTC
CASSLESSYNEQFF
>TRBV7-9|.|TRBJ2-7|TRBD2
TGTGCCAGCAGCTTAGGCATTGCGTGGACACTTACTAGCGACGAGCAGTACTTC
CASSLGIAWTLTSDEQYF
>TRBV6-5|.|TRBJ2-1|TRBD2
TGTGCCAGCAGTCCACGGACTAGCGGGAGGAATGAGCAGTTCTTC
CASSPRTSGRNEQFF
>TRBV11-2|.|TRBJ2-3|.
TGTGCCAGCAGCTTATCCGTGGGAGCCGGCACAGATACGCAGTATTTT
CASSLSVGAGTDTQYF
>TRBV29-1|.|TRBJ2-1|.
TGCAGCGTTGAAGACCCGGGACATAGCTCCTACAATGAGCAGTTCTTC
CSVEDPGHSSYNEQFF
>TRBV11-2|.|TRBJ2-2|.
TGTGCCAGCAGCTCCCGGTCCGGACCGGGGTACGGCGGGGAGCTGTTTTTT
CASSSRSGPGYGGELFF
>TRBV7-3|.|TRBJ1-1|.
TGTGCCAGCAGCTTAGGCATCCACCAGGAAGCTTTCTTT
CASSLGIHQEAFF
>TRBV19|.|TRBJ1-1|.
TGTGCCAGTAGTATCAATGCAGGGGATCTATCCACTGAAGCTTTCTTT
CASSINAGDLSTEAFF
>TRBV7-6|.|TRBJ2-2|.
TGTGCCAGCAGCTTATCTACCGGGACCGGGGAGCTGTTTTTT
CASSLSTGTGELFF
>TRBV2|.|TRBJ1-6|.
TGTGCCAGCTTACCGGACCGAGGTTCACCCCTCCACTTT
CASLPDRGSPLHF
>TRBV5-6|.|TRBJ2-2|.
TGTGCCAGCAGCGGGACGGAGACCGGGGAGCTGTTTTTT
CASSGTETGELFF
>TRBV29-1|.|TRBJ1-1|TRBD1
TGCAGCGTCCGACAGGGGGGAGACACTGAAGCTTTCTTT
CSVRQGGDTEAFF
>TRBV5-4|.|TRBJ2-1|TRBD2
TGTGCCAGCAGCTCACGGGAGGGCGCCTACAATGAGCAGTTCTTC
CASSSREGAYNEQFF
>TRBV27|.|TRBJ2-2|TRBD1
TGTGCCAGCAGTTCCGCCGGGACAGGGGTCACCGGGGAGCTGTTTTTT
CASSSAGTGVTGELFF
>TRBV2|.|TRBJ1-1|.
TGTGCCAGCAGCGGGCTATTAGCAGTAGGCACTGAAGCTTTCTTT
CASSGLLAVGTEAFF
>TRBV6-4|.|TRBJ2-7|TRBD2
TGTGCCAGCAGTGTGCCGGGAGGGCCAAACGAGCAGTACTTC
CASSVPGGPNEQYF
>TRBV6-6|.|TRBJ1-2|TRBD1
TGTGCCAGCAGTTCGGACAGGGGTAACTATGGCTACACCTTC
CASSSDRGNYGYTF
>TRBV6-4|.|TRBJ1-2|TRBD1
TGTGCCAGCAGTGACGTTTGGACAGGAAGACACTATGGCTACACCTTC
CASSDVWTGRHYGYTF
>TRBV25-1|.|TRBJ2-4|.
TGTGCCAGCAGTGACTTTGGGTCCAAAAACATTCAGTACTTC
CASSDFGSKNIQYF
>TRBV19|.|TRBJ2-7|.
TGTGCCAGTAGTATAGGAGCGGTTACCTACGAGCAGTACTTC
CASSIGAVTYEQYF
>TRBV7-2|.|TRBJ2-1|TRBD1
TGTGCCAGCAGCTCTCCGGGACAGCCCTACAATGAGCAGTTCTTC
CASSSPGQPYNEQFF
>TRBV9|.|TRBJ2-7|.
TGTGCCAGCAGCGTAGGGGCGCTGACCTACGAGCAGTACTTC
CASSVGALTYEQYF
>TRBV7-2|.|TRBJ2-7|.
TGTGCCAGCAGCTTAGGTCGGCGTGGCGAGCAGTACTTC
CASSLGRRGEQYF
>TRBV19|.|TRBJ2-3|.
TGTGCCAGTAGTATAGCAGAGGGGCGCACAGATACGCAGTATTTT
CASSIAEGRTDTQYF
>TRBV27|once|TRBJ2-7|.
TGTGCCAGCACGACGACCGACGGATCCTACGAGCAGTACTTC
CASTTTDGSYEQYF
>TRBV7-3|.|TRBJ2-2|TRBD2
TGTGCCAGCAGCCGTGTAGCGGGAGTTGGCACCGGGGAGCTGTTTTTT
CASSRVAGVGTGELFF
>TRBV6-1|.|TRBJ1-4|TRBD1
TGTGCCGGTAGTACAGGGGGCTACGAAAAACTGTTTTTT
CAGSTGGYEKLFF
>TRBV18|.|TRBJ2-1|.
TGTGCCAGCTCACCATTCTCGGGTAATGAGCAGTTCTTC
CASSPFSGNEQFF
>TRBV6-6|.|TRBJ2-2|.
TGTGCCAGCAGTTCCCTAGGGGTATTGGGCGGGGAGCTGTTTTTT
CASSSLGVLGGELFF
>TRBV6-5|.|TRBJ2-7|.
TGTGCCAGCAGTTCACCAGTTGGCGGGACCGAGCAGTACTTC
CASSSPVGGTEQYF
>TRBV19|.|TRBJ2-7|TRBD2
TGTGCCAGTAGTTGGATGGGGGGGGACTACGAGCAGTACTTC
CASSWMGGDYEQYF
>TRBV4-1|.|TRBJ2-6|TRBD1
TGCGCCAGCAGCCAACCTTCGGGACAGGGGGCTTTTGGGGCCAACGTCCTGACTTTC
CASSQPSGQGAFGANVLTF
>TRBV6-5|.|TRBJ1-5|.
TGTGCCAGCAGTTGGTTCAAGGATGGGGGCAATCAGCCCCAGCATTTT
CASSWFKDGGNQPQHF
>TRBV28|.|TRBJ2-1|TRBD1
TGTGCCAGCATCTCGGGACAGGGCTCCTACAATGAGCAGTTCTTC
CASISGQGSYNEQFF
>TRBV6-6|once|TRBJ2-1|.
TGTGCCAGCAGCCCGGACACTTTCTCCTACAATGAGCAGTTCTTC
CASSPDTFSYNEQFF
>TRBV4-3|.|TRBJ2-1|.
TGCGCCAGCAGCCAAGATTTTGGGGGAGGCTACTACAATGAGCAGTTCTTC
CASSQDFGGGYYNEQFF
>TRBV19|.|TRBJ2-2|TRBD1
TGTGCCAGTAGTGACTACCCGGACAGGGGGCGCGGAGGCACCGGGGAGCTGTTTTTT
CASSDYPDRGRGGTGELFF
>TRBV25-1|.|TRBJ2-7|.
TGTGCCAGCAGTGAATTAGACAGCCCCAGCGAGCAGTACTTC
CASSELDSPSEQYF
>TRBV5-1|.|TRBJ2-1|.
TGCGCCAGCAGCTTGAATATTGAGGGGGGCCTGTTCTTC
CASSLNIEGGLFF
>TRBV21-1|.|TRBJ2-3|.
TGTGCCAGCAGCAACACCCTAGCGGGGAGCAACGATACGCAGTATTTT
CASSNTLAGSNDTQYF
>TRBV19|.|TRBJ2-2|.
TGTGCCAGTAGTTTGTTCAGGGGAGCTGGCGCCGGGGAGCTGTTTTTT
CASSLFRGAGAGELFF
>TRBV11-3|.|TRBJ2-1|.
TGTGCCAGCAGCTCCGGGGCTGGGAATGAGCAGTTCTTC
CASSSGAGNEQFF
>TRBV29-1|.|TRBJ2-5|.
TGCAGCGTTGGAAGCCACTTGGGGCAGGAGACCCAGTACTTC
CSVGSHLGQETQYF
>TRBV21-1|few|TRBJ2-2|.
TGTGCGCGAAGGGTCGGCGGGGGGCACACCGGGGAGCTGTTTTTT
CARRVGGGHTGELFF